The 12 T cell receptor beta chains below all came from one sample that was sequenced in a study of shared clonotypes between healthy human individuals. Clones were sequenced by immunoSEQ multiplex PCR, and TCRdb holds only the in-frame ones, with some missing. The table lists approximately 1,000,000 clones, approximately 77% of them singletons. Source material: memory CD4+ T cells from PBMCs. Subset reported: CD45RA-negative fraction. Source of these receptors: a man younger than 30 in good health. Some clones in this sample may be carry-over from other donors' samples.

Of note for this clone: This may be a read error, as it is one base from a much larger clone. Other nucleotide sequences from this sample produce the same CDR3. The rearrangement uses TRBV9 and TRBJ1-1; no reliable D call. This CDR3 comprises 13 residues. Trimming removed 0 bases from V and 3 bases from J, with 6 bases in between. CDR1 and CDR2 (germline): SGDLS, YYNGEE. The CDR3 protein is CASSVVQDTEAFF. CDR3 nucleotide sequence: TGTGCCAGCAGCGTAGTCCAGGACACTGAAGCTTTCTTT. Combining the CDR3 with reference TRBV9 and TRBJ1-1 gives the whole variable domain DSGVTQTPKHLITATGQRVTLRCSPRSGDLSVYWYQQSLDQGLQFLIQYYNGEERAKGNILERFSAQQFPDLHSELNLSSLELGDSALYFCASSVVQDTEAFFGQGTRLTVV.

This rearrangement joins TRBV11-2 to TRBJ1-2, with 7 nucleotides matching TRBD1. This CDR3 contains 18 residues. Germline-derived CDR1 and CDR2 are SGHAT and FQNNGV. Unmatched junction bases numbered 17, after V lost 3 bases and J lost 4 bases. The CDR3, as DNA: TGTGCCAGCAGCTTTTCCCGTCTCAGGGGGGCCCTCCTCTATGGCTACACCTTC. Translating gives CASSFSRLRGALLYGYTF. The full variable domain, in which reference TRBV11-2 and TRBJ1-2 provide the parts outside the CDR3, is EAGVAQSPRYKIIEKRQSVAFWCNPISGHATLYWYQQILGQGPKLLIQFQNNGVVDDSQLPKDRFSAERLKGVDSTLKIQPAKLEDSAVYLCASSFSRLRGALLYGYTFGSGTRLTVV.

The rearrangement joins TRBV6-1 to TRBJ1-3; D is unclear. V dropped 6 bases and J dropped 0 bases, with 12 bases sitting between them. Germline V gives CDR1 MNHNS, CDR2 SASEGT. The CDR3 is 15 amino acids. The DNA of the CDR3 is TGTGCCAGCAGCTTTCAGTTCCTCTCTGGAAACACCATATATTTT. Translated: CASSFQFLSGNTIYF.

The V and J genes are TRBV5-1 and TRBJ2-2, with 9 bases identical to TRBD2. The CDR3 is 16 residues long. CDR1 and CDR2 from the germline V gene are SGHRS and YFSETQ. V shed 2 bases, J shed 0 bases, and the junction held 2 bases outside the gene matches. In nucleotides, the CDR3 is TGCGCCAGCAGCTTTAGCGGGAGCTCGAACACCGGGGAGCTGTTTTTT. Translated, it gives CASSFSGSSNTGELFF.

The rearrangement links TRBV19 to TRBJ2-5, with TRBD2 identical over 7 bases. The germline V gene encodes CDR1 LNHDA and CDR2 SQIVND (reference sequence). CDR3 length: 15 amino acids. Trimming removed 3 bases from V and 0 bases from J; junction bases left unmatched: 4. CDR3: CASSIGTTYQETQYF. The CDR3 nucleotides are TGTGCCAGTAGTATCGGGACTACGTACCAAGAGACCCAGTACTTC.

This rearrangement joins TRBV28 to TRBJ1-5; 8 bases are shared with TRBD1. Germline loops: CDR1 MDHEN, CDR2 SYDVKM. This CDR3 region has 18 residues. The J segment lost 6 bases and the V segment lost 1 base, leaving 14 bases of the junction unmatched. The CDR3 is CASSLLGPGQGVGQPQHF. CDR3 sequence (DNA): TGTGCCAGCAGTTTATTAGGCCCCGGACAGGGAGTCGGTCAGCCCCAGCATTTT.

The chain employs TRBV7-2 and TRBJ2-1; D call uncertain. The CDR3 has 16 residues. The germline V gene encodes CDR1 SGHTA and CDR2 FQGNSA. V gave up 2 bases and J gave up 0 bases, with 11 bases separating them. The CDR3 region is CASSLLPSFSYNEQFF. For the CDR3, the DNA is TGTGCCAGCAGCTTACTGCCGAGCTTCTCCTACAATGAGCAGTTCTTC.

V gene TRBV28 combines with J gene TRBJ1-4; no clear D. Germline CDR1 MDHEN, CDR2 SYDVKM. The CDR3 loop spans 15 amino acids. The ends were cut back, 5 bases at V and 8 bases at J, with 18 bases in the middle. DNA of the CDR3: TGTGCCAGCAGTCGGCTACAGCCCTTTAGGGAAAAACTGTTTTTT. Its translation: CASSRLQPFREKLFF.

In this sample, this clone turned up once. The V and J genes are TRBV19 and TRBJ2-2; D is undetermined. Trimming pared 6 bases from V and 8 bases from J, leaving 13 bases between. The V gene's germline CDR1 is LNHDA and CDR2 SQIVND (reference sequence). The CDR3 extends over 13 amino acids. The CDR3 DNA reads as TGTGCCAGTAGAACTGAATTAGGGGGGGAGCTGTTTTTT. Translation gives CASRTELGGELFF.

This clone was recorded only once. The chain recombines TRBV7-6 with TRBJ2-7; TRBD2 aligns across 10 bases. Germline CDR1 and CDR2: SGHVS and FNYEAQ. The V segment lost 5 bases and the J segment 4 bases; nucleotides outside the gene matches: 11. The CDR3 has 16 amino acids. The CDR3 region has the DNA TGTGCCAGCAGCCGACTCGCTAGCGGGAGTGGATACGAGCAGTACTTC. It specifies CASSRLASGSGYEQYF.

The chain joins TRBV5-4 to TRBJ1-1, with 9 bases matching TRBD1. The CDR3 is made up of 15 amino acids. Per germline, CDR1 SGHNT and CDR2 YYREEE (reference sequence). With V trimmed by 2 bases and J by 4 bases, 6 bases remained unmatched. CDR3 sequence (DNA): TGTGCCAGCAGCTTCTCGGACAGGGGTTCCACTGAAGCTTTCTTT. Translating gives CASSFSDRGSTEAFF.

The rearrangement links TRBV5-4 to TRBJ2-4; 7 bases agree with TRBD2. J lost 8 bases, V lost 3 bases, and 11 bases had no gene match. The CDR3 runs to 15 residues. From germline, CDR1 is SGHNT and CDR2 YYREEE (reference sequence). The DNA for the CDR3 is TGTGCCAGCAGCTCCTCGCGGGAGAGGTCGGACATTCAGTACTTC. This codes for CASSSSRERSDIQYF.